These 18 T cell receptor beta chains share one sample of origin, sequenced in a study of blood T cell repertoires in COVID-19. Repertoires were generated with immunoSEQ multiplex PCR, while TCRdb's copy carries only in-frame clones and drops some. The table has 200,000 or so clones, approximately 85% seen once. Input material: peripheral blood. The receptors here all came from a man in his 60s with acute or convalescent COVID-19.

The chain recombines TRBV29-1 with TRBJ2-1; 8 nucleotides line up with TRBD2. Losses at the gene ends were 7 bases for V and 8 bases for J; bases not matched to a gene: 10. The CDR3 totals 13 residues. CDR1 is SQVTM and CDR2 is ANQGSEA in the germline V gene. The CDR3 sequence: CSATGTRGYEQFF. The CDR3, as DNA: TGCAGCGCTACCGGGACTAGGGGCTATGAGCAGTTCTTC.

The chain links TRBV3-1 (or the pseudogene TRBV3-2) to TRBJ2-2, with a possible D match to TRBD2 (5 bases). This CDR3 is built from 17 residues. The germline V gene encodes CDR1 LGHDT and CDR2 YNNKEL (reference sequence). Trimming shortened V by 4 bases and J by 0 bases, and 15 bases separated the two germline ends. CDR3 in amino acids: CASSPRAPNPNTGELFF. The DNA for the CDR3 is TGTGCCAGCAGCCCGAGGGCCCCGAACCCGAACACCGGGGAGCTGTTTTTT.

The chain links TRBV12-5 to TRBJ2-7, with 10 bases fitting TRBD2. Germline CDR1 LGHNT, CDR2 FRNRAP. Germline trimming cut 0 bases from V and 0 bases from J; bases unmatched to any gene: 2. The CDR3 sequence is 16 residues long. CDR3 in amino acids: CASGLVGLADSYEQYF. CDR3 sequence (DNA): TGTGCTAGTGGTTTGGTAGGACTAGCGGACTCCTACGAGCAGTACTTC. The whole variable domain, filled in from reference TRBV12-5 and TRBJ2-7, reads DARVTQTPRHKVTEMGQEVTMRCQPILGHNTVFWYRQTMMQGLELLAYFRNRAPLDDSGMPKDRFSAEMPDATLATLKIQPSEPRDSAVYFCASGLVGLADSYEQYFGPGTRLTVT.

The chain combines TRBV18 with TRBJ1-1; tentatively, D is TRBD1 (6 bases). Germline V gives CDR1 KGHSH, CDR2 LQKENI. V lost 2 bases and J 5 bases, leaving 9 bases between the germline ends. The CDR3 extends over 13 amino acids. The CDR3 spells CASSPRGMTEAFF. The CDR3 coding sequence is TGTGCCAGCTCACCAAGGGGGATGACTGAAGCTTTCTTT.

Here the CDR3 DNA reads TGCGCCAGCACTCCTACAGGGATTAGGAGTTACGAGCAGTACTTC. It codes for CASTPTGIRSYEQYF. The chain carries TRBV5-1 and TRBJ2-7; D is possibly TRBD1 (6 bases). The CDR3 runs to 15 residues. Trimming took 6 bases from V and 4 from J, leaving 20 bases between them. Germline lookup yields CDR1 SGHRS and CDR2 YFSETQ.

This clone appeared once. The chain carries TRBV10-3 and TRBJ2-5, with D hard to call. The germline V gene has CDR1 ENHRY and CDR2 SYGVKD. The germline V and J ends were trimmed by 4 bases and 2 bases, with 8 bases remaining between them. The CDR3 totals 13 residues. The CDR3 coding sequence is TGTGCCATCAGTGCCCAGATACAAGAGACCCAGTACTTC. It translates to CAISAQIQETQYF.

This clone has just one count. The chain has TRBV28 and TRBJ1-2; the D gene is possibly TRBD1 (5 bases). Trimming took off 7 bases at V and 7 bases at J, with 19 bases between the two ends. Germline V gives CDR1 MDHEN, CDR2 SYDVKM. The CDR3 spans 14 residues. This chain's CDR3 is CASIPQRQRGGYTF. In nucleotides, the CDR3 is TGTGCCAGCATTCCCCAACGACAGAGAGGTGGCTACACCTTC.

The chain couples TRBV7-8 to TRBJ2-3; D gene ambiguous. Per the germline V gene, CDR1 is SGHVS and CDR2 is FQNEAQ. There are 14 residues in the CDR3. The V gene lost 5 bases and the J gene lost 1 base, with 10 bases spanning the gap. The CDR3 reads CASSPSFGTDTQYF. The DNA of the CDR3 is TGTGCCAGCAGCCCTTCCTTCGGCACAGATACGCAGTATTTT. Full variable domain (remainder filled in from reference TRBV7-8 and TRBJ2-3): GAGVSQSPRYKVAKRGQDVALRCDPISGHVSLFWYQQALGQGPEFLTYFQNEAQLDKSGLPSDRFFAERPEGSVSTLKIQRTQQEDSAVYLCASSPSFGTDTQYFGPGTRLTVL.

The chain couples TRBV30 to TRBJ1-2; D not certain. The germline gives CDR1 GTSNPN, CDR2 SVGIG (reference sequence). This CDR3 contains 13 residues. V was trimmed by 2 bases and J by 4 bases, leaving 11 bases between them. The CDR3 region is CAWSTPGIYGYTF. CDR3 nucleotides: TGTGCCTGGAGTACTCCGGGTATCTATGGCTACACCTTC.

The gene calls are TRBV5-1 and TRBJ1-4; D is unresolved. Deletions cut 3 bases from V and 4 bases from J, with 28 bases between. Per the germline V gene, CDR1 is SGHRS and CDR2 is YFSETQ. The CDR3 contains 20 residues. This CDR3 is CASSSRGFPHWTGNNEKLFF. The CDR3 nucleotides are TGCGCCAGCAGCTCGAGAGGATTTCCCCATTGGACTGGCAATAATGAAAAACTGTTTTTT.

V gene TRBV7-8 combines with J gene TRBJ2-7, with D possibly being TRBD1 (6 bases). The CDR3 is made up of 16 amino acids. Germline V gives CDR1 SGHVS, CDR2 FQNEAQ. V gave up 4 bases and J gave up 4 bases, with 20 bases separating them. The CDR3 loop is CASSSGTKGASYEQYF. The CDR3, as DNA: TGTGCCAGCAGCTCCGGGACAAAAGGGGCCAGTTACGAGCAGTACTTC.

The rearrangement joins TRBV23-1 to TRBJ2-7, with 9 positions matching TRBD1. TRBV23-1 is treated as an ORF (open reading frame) with a function not yet certain. The trim removed 5 bases at V and 2 bases at J, leaving 16 bases unmatched. The CDR3 is 18 residues long. The CDR3 bases are TGCGCCAGCAGTAGGTGGGACAGGGACGATTTAATGGCCTACGAGCAGTACTTC. Encoded protein: CASSRWDRDDLMAYEQYF.

The rearrangement links TRBV7-2 to TRBJ2-3, with unresolved D. The V and J ends lost 4 bases and 4 bases respectively, with 9 bases between them. The CDR3 has 13 amino acids. CDR1 is SGHTA and CDR2 is FQGNSA in the germline V gene. This CDR3 reads CASSSTAADTQYF. CDR3 nucleotide sequence: TGTGCCAGCAGCTCGACTGCAGCAGATACGCAGTATTTT.

The chain links TRBV2 to TRBJ2-2; 7 bases map to TRBD2. Germline-derived CDR1 and CDR2 are SNHLY and FYNNEI. V dropped 8 bases and J dropped 4; count of bases not matched to a gene: 13. CDR3 size: 16 residues. CDR3 nucleotide sequence: TGTGCCAGCTCTGGTGGGCTAGCGGCTCCCACCGGGGAGCTGTTTTTT. This sequence encodes CASSGGLAAPTGELFF.

The rearrangement uses TRBV5-8 and TRBJ2-7; 11 positions match TRBD1. CDR3 length: 15 amino acids. Germline assignment: CDR1 SGHTS and CDR2 YDEGEE. V gave up 4 bases and J gave up 2 bases; unmatched junction bases: 5. The CDR3 sequence: CASSIGTGGTYEQYF. The CDR3 DNA is TGTGCCAGCAGCATAGGGACAGGGGGTACCTACGAGCAGTACTTC.

This clone appeared a single time. This chain links TRBV7-2 with TRBJ1-1; D uncertain. Per germline, CDR1 SGHTA and CDR2 FQGNSA. This CDR3 has 13 amino acids. Trimming cost V 3 bases and J 0 bases, with 5 bases left between them. The CDR3: CASSFFMNTEAFF. Here the CDR3 DNA reads TGTGCCAGCAGCTTTTTCATGAACACTGAAGCTTTCTTT. Using reference TRBV7-2 and TRBJ1-1 for the parts outside the CDR3, the full variable domain is GAGVSQSPSNKVTEKGKDVELRCDPISGHTALYWYRQSLGQGLEFLIYFQGNSAPDKSGLPSDRFSAERTGGSVSTLTIQRTQQEDSAVYLCASSFFMNTEAFFGQGTRLTVV.

V gene TRBV27 combines with J gene TRBJ2-7, with 7 positions matching TRBD2. Germline V CDR1 and CDR2: MNHEY, SMNVEV (reference sequence). The CDR3 has 15 residues. V dropped 6 bases and J dropped 4; count of bases not matched to a gene: 12. In nucleotides, the CDR3 is TGTGCCAGCAGCCCGGAGGCTAGCGGAGAGTACGAGCAGTACTTC. Its protein is CASSPEASGEYEQYF.

This clone appeared a single time. CDR3 bases: TGTGCCAGTAGTATGAGGCGGGAAGAGCCCCAGCATTTT. Translating it yields CASSMRREEPQHF. J is TRBJ1-5 and V is TRBV19; D gene uncertain. This CDR3 has 13 amino acids. The germline gives CDR1 LNHDA, CDR2 SQIVND (reference sequence). With 3 bases removed from V and 8 bases from J, the gap between germline ends came to 11 bases. Complete variable domain (other parts from reference TRBV19 and TRBJ1-5): DGGITQSPKYLFRKEGQNVTLSCEQNLNHDAMYWYRQDPGQGLRLIYYSQIVNDFQKGDIAEGYSVSREKKESFPLTVTSAQKNPTAFYLCASSMRREEPQHFGDGTRLSIL.